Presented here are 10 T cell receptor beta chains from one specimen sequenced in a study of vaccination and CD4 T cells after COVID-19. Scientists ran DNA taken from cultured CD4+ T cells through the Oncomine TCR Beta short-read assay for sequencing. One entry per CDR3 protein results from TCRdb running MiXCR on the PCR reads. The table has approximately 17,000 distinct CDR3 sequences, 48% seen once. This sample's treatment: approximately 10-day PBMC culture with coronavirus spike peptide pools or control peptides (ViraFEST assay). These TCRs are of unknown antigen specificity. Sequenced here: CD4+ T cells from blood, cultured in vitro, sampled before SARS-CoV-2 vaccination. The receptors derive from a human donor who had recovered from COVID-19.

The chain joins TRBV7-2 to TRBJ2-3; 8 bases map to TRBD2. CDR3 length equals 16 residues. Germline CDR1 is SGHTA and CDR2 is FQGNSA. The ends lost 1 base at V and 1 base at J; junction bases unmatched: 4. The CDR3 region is CASSLGSGARTDTQYF. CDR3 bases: TGTGCCAGCAGCTTAGGTAGCGGGGCCCGCACAGATACGCAGTATTTT.

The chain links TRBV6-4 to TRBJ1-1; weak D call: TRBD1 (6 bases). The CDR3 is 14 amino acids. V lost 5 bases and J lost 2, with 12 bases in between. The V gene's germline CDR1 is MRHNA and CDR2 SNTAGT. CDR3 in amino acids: CASSLDRTNTEAFF. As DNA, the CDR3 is TGTGCCAGCAGTTTGGACAGAACTAACACTGAAGCTTTCTTT.

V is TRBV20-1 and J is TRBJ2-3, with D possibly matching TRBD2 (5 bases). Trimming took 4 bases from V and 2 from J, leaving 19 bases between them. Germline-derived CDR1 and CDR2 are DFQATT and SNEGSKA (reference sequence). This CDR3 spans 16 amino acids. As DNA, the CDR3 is TGCAGTGCTACTATAATAGCCGGGATCCACACAGATACGCAGTATTTT. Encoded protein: CSATIIAGIHTDTQYF.

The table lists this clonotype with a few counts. The chain's CDR3 is CASSIWRDRDQETQYF. CDR3 bases: TGTGCCAGCAGTATTTGGCGGGACAGGGACCAAGAGACCCAGTACTTC. The chain couples TRBV28 to TRBJ2-5; 9 bases are a match to TRBD1. The CDR3 spans 16 residues. The germline gives CDR1 MDHEN, CDR2 SYDVKM. The trim removed 5 bases at V and 0 bases at J, leaving 7 bases unmatched.

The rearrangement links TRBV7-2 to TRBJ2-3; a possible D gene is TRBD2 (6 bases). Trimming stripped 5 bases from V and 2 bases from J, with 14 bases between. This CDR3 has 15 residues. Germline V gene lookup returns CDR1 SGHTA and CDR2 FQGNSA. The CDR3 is CASSAQTSLTDTQYF. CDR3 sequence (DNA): TGTGCCAGCAGCGCCCAAACTAGCCTCACAGATACGCAGTATTTT.

CDR3 amino acids: CASSARPQENYGYTF. The CDR3 nucleotides are TGTGCCAGCAGTGCCCGACCCCAGGAAAACTATGGCTACACCTTC. This sequence joins TRBV6-1 and TRBJ1-2; D is unclear. Trimming shortened V by 4 bases and J by 2 bases, and 14 bases separated the two germline ends. The CDR3 covers 15 residues. Germline V gene data show CDR1 as MNHNS and CDR2 as SASEGT.

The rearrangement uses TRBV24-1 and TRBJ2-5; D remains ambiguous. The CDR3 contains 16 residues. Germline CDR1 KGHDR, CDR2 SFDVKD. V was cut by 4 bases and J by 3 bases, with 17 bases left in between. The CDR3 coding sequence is TGTGCCACCAGTGACAATAACGGTCGGGCGGAAGAGACCCAGTACTTC. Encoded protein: CATSDNNGRAEETQYF.

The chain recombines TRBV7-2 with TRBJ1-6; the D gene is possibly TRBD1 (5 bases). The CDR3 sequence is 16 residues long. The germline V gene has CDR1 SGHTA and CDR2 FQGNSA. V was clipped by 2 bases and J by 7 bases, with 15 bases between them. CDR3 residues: CASSLNWTPKNSPLHF. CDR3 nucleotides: TGTGCCAGCAGCTTAAACTGGACACCGAAGAATTCACCCCTCCACTTT. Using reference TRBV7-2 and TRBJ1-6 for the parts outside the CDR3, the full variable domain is GAGVSQSPSNKVTEKGKDVELRCDPISGHTALYWYRQSLGQGLEFLIYFQGNSAPDKSGLPSDRFSAERTGGSVSTLTIQRTQQEDSAVYLCASSLNWTPKNSPLHFGNGTRLTVT.

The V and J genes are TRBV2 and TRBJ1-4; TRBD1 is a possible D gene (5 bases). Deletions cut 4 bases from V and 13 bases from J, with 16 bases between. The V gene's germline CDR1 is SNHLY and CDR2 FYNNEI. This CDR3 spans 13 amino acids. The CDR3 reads CASSGGGDFGLFF. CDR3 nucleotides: TGTGCCAGCAGTGGGGGGGGAGATTTTGGACTGTTTTTT. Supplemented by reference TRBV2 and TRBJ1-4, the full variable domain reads EPEVTQTPSHQVTQMGQEVILRCVPISNHLYFYWYRQILGQKVEFLVSFYNNEISEKSEIFDDQFSVERPDGSNFTLKIRSTKLEDSAMYFCASSGGGDFGLFFGSGTQLSVL.

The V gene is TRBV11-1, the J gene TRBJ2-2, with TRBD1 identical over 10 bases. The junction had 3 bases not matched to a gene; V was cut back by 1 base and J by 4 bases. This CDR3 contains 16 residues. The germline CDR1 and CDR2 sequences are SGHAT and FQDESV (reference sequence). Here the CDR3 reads CASSLGTGGSTGELFF. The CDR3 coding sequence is TGTGCCAGCAGCTTAGGGACAGGGGGATCCACCGGGGAGCTGTTTTTT.